One sample yielded the 5 T cell receptor beta chains listed below, sequenced in a study of response to subunit inactivated influenza vaccine. TCRdb re-analysed the RT-PCR reads in MiXCR, keeping a single row per CDR3 protein. The table shows about 700,000 distinct CDR3 sequences, with over 11% occurring only once. The sequencing here drew on PBMCs from blood, taken approximately 15 days before vaccination. The receptors stem from a middle-aged man who received an inactivated influenza vaccine.

This clonotype was detected many times. The chain is built from TRBV20-1 and TRBJ2-5; D is undetermined. CDR3 length: 12 amino acids. From germline, CDR1 is DFQATT and CDR2 SNEGSKA (reference sequence). V gave up 5 bases and J gave up 5 bases, with 12 bases separating them. CDR3 in amino acids: CSALMGRETQYF. The CDR3 nucleotides are TGCAGTGCTCTTATGGGTAGGGAGACCCAGTACTTC.

This clonotype was counted ten times or more. The rearrangement joins TRBV4-2 to TRBJ2-5; D might be TRBD1 or TRBD2, each matching 7 bases. Germline V gene data show CDR1 as LGHNA and CDR2 as YNFKEQ. This CDR3 spans 13 amino acids. Trimming took off 4 bases at V and 4 bases at J, with 10 bases between the two ends. CDR3 bases: TGTGCCAGCAGCCCAGGGGGGGGAGAGACCCAGTACTTC. It specifies CASSPGGGETQYF.

The chain carries TRBV20-1 and TRBJ2-2; D gene uncertain. CDR1 DFQATT and CDR2 SNEGSKA come from the germline V gene (reference sequence). V was pared by 3 bases and J by 2 bases, with 7 bases between. The CDR3 runs 13 residues. CDR3 bases: TGCAGTGCTAGCGACGGCAACACCGGGGAGCTGTTTTTT. Translated, it gives CSASDGNTGELFF.

This clonotype was counted between two and nine times. This sequence joins TRBV5-1 and TRBJ2-1; tentatively, D is TRBD1 (7 bases). Trimming shortened V by 0 bases and J by 8 bases, and 12 bases separated the two germline ends. From germline, CDR1 is SGHRS and CDR2 YFSETQ. The CDR3 consists of 14 residues. CDR3 in amino acids: CASSLDGRGDEQFF. In DNA, the CDR3 is TGCGCCAGCAGCTTGGATGGCAGGGGGGATGAGCAGTTCTTC.

This clonotype was counted between two and nine times. The rearrangement joins TRBV11-2 to TRBJ2-1; D is undetermined. This CDR3 comprises 15 residues. In germline, CDR1 is SGHAT, CDR2 FQNNGV. Trimming took off 5 bases at V and 5 bases at J, with 16 bases between the two ends. The CDR3 nucleotides read TGTGCCAGCAGCCAAGACTTTGCTAATAACAATGAGCAGTTCTTC. Protein: CASSQDFANNNEQFF.